Each of the 30 T cell receptor beta chains below was sequenced from the same sample in a study of T cells in Graves' hyperthyroidism and ophthalmopathy. RNA transcripts provided the source from which TCR beta CDR3 regions were amplified. Primed by the HTBI set, a first-round RT-PCR was run on the TCR CDR3. Each CDR3 protein is one row after TCRdb ran MiXCR on the multiplex PCR reads. The data contain about 520,000 distinct CDR3 sequences, around 21% of them singletons. Sequenced material: blood. Receptor source: a man in his late teens or twenties with Graves' hyperthyroidism.

In this sample, this clonotype turned up a few times. V gene TRBV12-3 or TRBV12-4 combines with J gene TRBJ1-2, with a weak D call TRBD1 (5 bases). V was clipped by 7 bases and J by 3 bases, with 24 bases between them. The CDR3 has 17 residues. Here the CDR3 DNA reads TGTGCCAGCACCCCAAAATACCAAGGGACTTTTGACTATGGCTACACCTTC. It specifies CASTPKYQGTFDYGYTF.

The J gene is TRBJ2-2, the V gene TRBV14; D tentatively fits TRBD1 or TRBD2 (5 bases each). The CDR3 length is 13 residues. Germline-derived CDR1 and CDR2 are SGHDN and FVKESK. Trimming shortened V by 10 bases and J by 6 bases, and 15 bases separated the two germline ends. For the CDR3, the DNA is TGTGCCACAGGGAGTGGGAGACCCGGGGAGCTGTTTTTT. Its protein product is CATGSGRPGELFF.

The sample holds many counts of this clonotype. The V and J genes are TRBV7-6 and TRBJ1-1, with a weak D call TRBD1 (5 bases). Trimming removed 3 bases from V and 2 bases from J, with 13 bases in between. The CDR3 totals 15 residues. Per the germline V gene, CDR1 is SGHVS and CDR2 is FNYEAQ. The CDR3 protein is CASSLFQGDNTEAFF. CDR3 sequence (DNA): TGTGCCAGCAGCTTGTTCCAGGGAGATAACACTGAAGCTTTCTTT. Full variable domain (missing parts from reference TRBV7-6 and TRBJ1-1): GAGVSQSPRYKVTKRGQDVALRCDPISGHVSLYWYRQALGQGPEFLTYFNYEAQQDKSGLPNDRFSAERPEGSISTLTIQRTEQRDSAMYRCASSLFQGDNTEAFFGQGTRLTVV.

This clonotype showed up many times. The chain couples TRBV2 to TRBJ2-7; perhaps TRBD1 as D (5 bases). The V end lost 4 bases, the J end lost 4 bases, and 14 bases lay between the germline ends. The CDR3 sequence is 14 residues long. The V gene's germline CDR1 is SNHLY and CDR2 FYNNEI. In DNA, the CDR3 is TGTGCCAGCAGTGTAACTGTAGGGGATTACGAGCAGTACTTC. Its translation: CASSVTVGDYEQYF. Filled out from reference TRBV2 and TRBJ2-7, the complete variable domain reads EPEVTQTPSHQVTQMGQEVILRCVPISNHLYFYWYRQILGQKVEFLVSFYNNEISEKSEIFDDQFSVERPDGSNFTLKIRSTKLEDSAMYFCASSVTVGDYEQYFGPGTRLTVT.

This clonotype was detected ten times or more. V is TRBV6-1 and J is TRBJ1-1; D unresolved. Germline loops: CDR1 MNHNS, CDR2 SASEGT. The CDR3 runs to 12 residues. The V gene lost 3 bases and the J gene lost 2 bases, with 4 bases spanning the gap. The CDR3, as DNA: TGTGCCAGCAGTGATTACAACACTGAAGCTTTCTTT. The encoded protein is CASSDYNTEAFF.

In its sample, this clonotype was seen many times. The genes are TRBV10-1 and TRBJ2-7; the match to TRBD1 covers 9 bases. The V segment lost 6 bases and the J segment 7 bases; nucleotides outside the gene matches: 10. Germline V gene sequence: CDR1 WNHNN, CDR2 SYGVQD (reference sequence). The CDR3 consists of 14 residues. The CDR3 nucleotides are TGCGCCAGCAGCACCGGGACAGGGTTTAGGGAGCAGTACTTC. Its translation is CASSTGTGFREQYF.

This sequence joins TRBV20-1 and TRBJ2-7, with D possibly matching TRBD2 (6 bases). Looked up from germline, CDR1 is DFQATT and CDR2 is SNEGSKA (reference sequence). The CDR3 spans 13 residues. Trimming shortened V by 3 bases and J by 0 bases, and 9 bases separated the two germline ends. CDR3 DNA: TGCAGTGCTAGCCGGGAGAGCTCCTACGAGCAGTACTTC. Its translation: CSASRESSYEQYF.

This clonotype was seen a handful of times. The chain combines TRBV18 with TRBJ1-1, with D possibly TRBD1 on 5 matching bases. The V gene's germline CDR1 is KGHSH and CDR2 LQKENI. There are 15 residues in the CDR3. Trimming pared 2 bases from V and 1 base from J, leaving 11 bases between. This CDR3 reads CASSPSGTENTEAFF. Here the CDR3 DNA reads TGTGCCAGCTCACCATCAGGGACTGAGAACACTGAAGCTTTCTTT.

This clonotype was counted ten times or more. The CDR3, as DNA: TGTGCCAGCAGGGATGACAGGGGGCGGAGAAACACCATATATTTT. Translated, it gives CASRDDRGRRNTIYF. V usage is TRBV6-1 and J usage is TRBJ1-3; the match to TRBD1 covers 10 bases. J was trimmed by 5 bases and V by 6 bases; bases with no gene match: 7. This CDR3 is built from 15 residues. Germline assignment: CDR1 MNHNS and CDR2 SASEGT.

In this sample, this clonotype turned up many times. The J gene is TRBJ2-2, the V gene TRBV6-1; D might be TRBD2 (5 bases). Between the trimmed V and J ends, which lost 9 bases and 5 bases, there was a span of 13 bases. Germline CDR1 and CDR2: MNHNS and SASEGT. The CDR3 loop spans 13 amino acids. The CDR3 loop reads CASEAENTGELFF. The DNA of the CDR3 is TGTGCCAGTGAAGCGGAGAATACCGGGGAGCTGTTTTTT.

Ten or more counts support this clonotype. The rearrangement links TRBV6-8 to TRBJ1-2, with D possibly TRBD1 on 5 matching bases. The CDR3 sequence is 16 residues long. In germline, CDR1 is MNHGY, CDR2 SAAAGT. The germline V and J ends were trimmed by 4 bases and 0 bases, with 15 bases remaining between them. The CDR3 loop reads CASSSLRETANYGYTF. In nucleotides, the CDR3 is TGTGCCAGCAGTTCCCTTCGAGAGACAGCTAACTATGGCTACACCTTC.

In its sample, this clonotype was seen a few times. The chain is built from TRBV20-1 and TRBJ1-5, with a tentative D call TRBD1 (6 bases). Germline values: CDR1 DFQATT, CDR2 SNEGSKA (reference sequence). The CDR3 totals 16 residues. Trimming pared 6 bases from V and 0 bases from J, leaving 18 bases between. The CDR3 loop reads CSAPAGTLYSNQPQHF. Here the CDR3 DNA reads TGCAGTGCCCCGGCCGGGACACTTTATAGCAATCAGCCCCAGCATTTT.

Worth noting for this clonotype: This could be a read error, since a much larger clone is one nucleotide away. The rearrangement links TRBV3-1 to TRBJ2-5; the D gene could be TRBD1 or TRBD2 (5 bases each). Germline CDR1 reads LGHDT; CDR2 reads YNNKEL (reference sequence). The CDR3 runs to 15 residues. The CDR3 bases are TGTACCAGCAGCCAAGATCGGGGCCCCCCAGAGACCCAGTACTTC. This translates into CTSSQDRGPPETQYF.

CDR3 nucleotide sequence: TGTGCCAGCAGTGTGGGCGGGTTCCAGCATTTT. Translated: CASSVGGFQHF. The chain is built from TRBV6-1 and TRBJ1-5; D gene unclear. The CDR3 is made up of 11 amino acids. The V and J ends lost 4 bases and 12 bases respectively, with 10 bases between them. Germline V lookup: CDR1 MNHNS, CDR2 SASEGT.

The chain joins TRBV20-1 to TRBJ2-5, with a possible D match to TRBD1 (6 bases). Germline V gene sequence: CDR1 DFQATT, CDR2 SNEGSKA (reference sequence). V was shortened by 5 bases and J by 5 bases, with 15 bases between the two germline ends. The CDR3 length is 13 residues. The CDR3 DNA follows: TGCAGTGCTGATCCTCACAGGGACGAGACCCAGTACTTC. It encodes CSADPHRDETQYF.

This clonotype was recorded many times. The rearrangement links TRBV6-1 to TRBJ1-1; D unclear. The germline gives CDR1 MNHNS, CDR2 SASEGT. This CDR3 has 12 amino acids. Trimming stripped 6 bases from V and 7 bases from J, with 12 bases between. The CDR3 reads CASRENRGEAFF. The CDR3 region has the DNA TGTGCCAGCAGGGAGAATCGGGGTGAAGCTTTCTTT.

Many counts were recorded for this clonotype. The V call is TRBV28, the J call TRBJ1-5; maybe TRBD1 (5 bases). V was pared by 5 bases and J by 7 bases, with 15 bases between. CDR1 and CDR2 from the germline V gene are MDHEN and SYDVKM. The CDR3 covers 14 residues. The CDR3 sequence is CASSLLRGWQPQHF. DNA of the CDR3: TGTGCCAGCAGTCTGCTGCGGGGGTGGCAGCCCCAGCATTTT.

This clonotype was counted only a few times. This sequence joins TRBV4-1 and TRBJ2-5; D is unresolved. Germline V gene sequence: CDR1 MGHRA, CDR2 YSYEKL. The CDR3 length is 15 residues. Trimming took off 0 bases at V and 1 base at J, with 9 bases between the two ends. CDR3 amino acids: CASSQDQIFQETQYF. The CDR3 bases are TGCGCCAGCAGCCAAGATCAGATCTTCCAAGAGACCCAGTACTTC.

The table lists this clonotype with a count of one. The V call is TRBV18, the J call TRBJ1-3; D unresolved. The length of the CDR3 is 16 residues. Germline assignment: CDR1 KGHSH and CDR2 LQKENI. The V end was cut by 2 bases, the J end by 2 bases, with 13 bases between. The CDR3 region is CASSPGSGRPGNTIYF. Written as DNA, the CDR3 is TGTGCCAGCTCACCAGGATCGGGGAGGCCTGGAAACACCATATATTTT. The full variable domain, rest sourced from reference TRBV18 and TRBJ1-3, is NAGVMQNPRHLVRRRGQEARLRCSPMKGHSHVYWYRQLPEEGLKFMVYLQKENIIDESGMPKERFSAEFPKEGPSILRIQQVVRGDSAAYFCASSPGSGRPGNTIYFGEGSWLTVV.

This clonotype came up many times. The rearrangement joins TRBV6-5 to TRBJ2-7; TRBD1 agrees at 8 bases. The CDR3 loop spans 17 amino acids. Trimming took 0 bases from V and 2 from J; bases not matched to a gene: 9. The germline CDR1 and CDR2 sequences are MNHEY and SVGAGI. The CDR3 bases are TGTGCCAGCAGTTACTCGAGTGCCAGGGGGCAAACCTACGAGCAGTACTTC. Translated, it gives CASSYSSARGQTYEQYF.

This clonotype was observed a few times. The gene calls are TRBV29-1 and TRBJ2-7, with 14 bases aligning to TRBD2. Germline V lookup: CDR1 SQVTM, CDR2 ANQGSEA. The CDR3 runs to 14 residues. V lost 7 bases and J lost 7; bases outside the gene matches: 9. The CDR3 DNA reads TGCAGCGCAGCGACTAGCGGGGGGGCAGGGGAGCAGTACTTC. Protein product: CSAATSGGAGEQYF.

This clonotype was recorded many times. This sequence joins TRBV6-1 and TRBJ2-7, with 7 positions matching TRBD1. Per the germline V gene, CDR1 is MNHNS and CDR2 is SASEGT. The CDR3 consists of 15 residues. With V trimmed by 8 bases and J by 3 bases, 13 bases remained unmatched. The CDR3 DNA reads TGTGCCAGCGGACAGGTTCTAGGACCCAACTACGAGCAGTACTTC. Amino acids: CASGQVLGPNYEQYF.

This clonotype was counted between two and nine times. The chain carries TRBV5-1 and TRBJ1-1; D not certain. V lost 7 bases and J lost 0, with 22 bases in between. CDR3 length: 17 amino acids. CDR1 is SGHRS and CDR2 is YFSETQ in the germline V gene. The CDR3 nucleotides read TGCGCCAGCTCCCCAAGACAAAACCCCCCTCTGAACACTGAAGCTTTCTTT. It is translated as CASSPRQNPPLNTEAFF.

The CDR3 coding sequence is TGTGCCAGCAGTGAAGGTGCCCAAACAGGCGAGCAGTACTTC. It translates to CASSEGAQTGEQYF. V is TRBV7-8 and J is TRBJ2-7, with D tentatively TRBD1 (5 bases). The germline V gene encodes CDR1 SGHVS and CDR2 FQNEAQ. Trimming cost V 6 bases and J 6 bases, with 18 bases left between them. CDR3 length equals 14 residues.

This chain joins TRBV12-3 or TRBV12-4 and TRBJ2-7; 9 nucleotides agree with TRBD1. The CDR3 sequence is 15 residues long. V lost 4 bases to trimming and J lost 6 bases; unmatched junction nucleotides: 10. This chain's CDR3 is CASSWVRDRAREQYF. CDR3 DNA: TGTGCCAGCAGTTGGGTCCGGGACAGGGCCCGCGAGCAGTACTTC.

This clonotype has at least ten counts. V usage is TRBV2 and J usage is TRBJ1-1; no firm D call. The germline V gene encodes CDR1 SNHLY and CDR2 FYNNEI. The CDR3 sequence is 15 residues long. The V and J ends lost 1 base and 6 bases respectively, with 15 bases between them. In DNA form, the CDR3 reads TGTGCCAGCAGTGAAGTTCAATCGGTAGGATCTGAAGCTTTCTTT. This encodes CASSEVQSVGSEAFF.

This clonotype appeared many times. The CDR3 ends on some other residue instead of the conserved phenylalanine or tryptophan, so this is likely a read error. It is unclear where the CDR3 begins or ends on the DNA, so no DNA is shown, and the CDR3 is as TCRdb lists it. V gene TRBV28 combines with J gene TRBJ2-7; TRBD1, as called in the table, went unchecked against the DNA. Germline V lookup: CDR1 MDHEN, CDR2 SYDVKM. Both ends counted, the CDR3 spans 11 residues. Here the CDR3 reads CASSLPNRGSL.

This clonotype has at least ten counts. This chain joins TRBV28 and TRBJ1-5, with D maybe TRBD1 (5 bases). The germline V and J ends were trimmed by 6 bases and 0 bases, with 21 bases remaining between them. Per germline, CDR1 MDHEN and CDR2 SYDVKM. The CDR3 loop spans 18 amino acids. The CDR3 nucleotides read TGTGCCAGCAGCTCCACCGCCGGGACGGTCTATAGCAATCAGCCCCAGCATTTT. It translates to CASSSTAGTVYSNQPQHF.

Written as DNA, the CDR3 is TGCAGCGTTGAGGATGAAGCGCGGGGGTATGGCTACACCTTC. Translation gives CSVEDEARGYGYTF. The chain couples TRBV29-1 to TRBJ1-2, with a possible D match to TRBD1 (5 bases). This CDR3 has 14 residues. The germline V gene has CDR1 SQVTM and CDR2 ANQGSEA. V lost 3 bases and J 5 bases, leaving 16 bases between the germline ends.

This clonotype was detected many times. The chain couples TRBV9 to TRBJ1-2; 7 bases align to TRBD1. The CDR3 runs to 15 residues. The trim removed 0 bases at V and 3 bases at J, leaving 5 bases unmatched. Per germline, CDR1 SGDLS and CDR2 YYNGEE. This chain's CDR3 is CASSVEGRGYYGYTF. The CDR3 DNA sequence: TGTGCCAGCAGCGTAGAAGGCAGGGGGTACTATGGCTACACCTTC.